These T cell receptor beta chains were read from a single sample in a study of T cells in Graves' hyperthyroidism and ophthalmopathy. A single record per CDR3 protein comes from TCRdb applying MiXCR to the multiplex PCR reads. The sample yields approximately 600,000 distinct CDR3 sequences, under 15% seen once. Sample: blood. The receptors come from a woman in her thirties or forties with Graves' ophthalmopathy. CDR3s include the opening cysteine and the closing phenylalanine or tryptophan. Fields, in order: V gene, clone size, D gene, J gene, CDR3 DNA, CDR3 protein. A D gene is named only where the DNA matches it firmly. Size is omitted from some rows. Given values are once, few, many or a class for expanded clones.

V: TRBV4-2
size: .
D: .
J: TRBJ2-7
DNA: TGTGCCAGCAGCCAGCAGTCCGCGATTTCCTACTCCTACGAGCAGTACTTC
CDR3: CASSQQSAISYSYEQYF

V: TRBV29-1
size: many
D: TRBD2
J: TRBJ2-3
DNA: TGCAGCGTTGAAGATAACAAGACGGGAGGAGGAACAGATACGCAGTATTTT
CDR3: CSVEDNKTGGGTDTQYF

V: TRBV7-7
size: .
D: .
J: TRBJ2-7
DNA: TGTGCTAGCAGCGGCCGGGACGTCAACTTGGCCTACGAGCAGTACTTC
CDR3: CASSGRDVNLAYEQYF

V: TRBV28
size: .
D: TRBD1
J: TRBJ1-1
DNA: TGTGCCAGCAGTTTAGGGACAGGGGTTCCCGAAGCTTTCTTT
CDR3: CASSLGTGVPEAFF

V: TRBV24-1
size: many
D: .
J: TRBJ2-3
DNA: TGTGCCACCAGTGGAGGGGATACGCAGTATTTT
CDR3: CATSGGDTQYF

V: TRBV11-2
size: many
D: .
J: TRBJ1-2
DNA: TGTGCCAGCACGCCGGAGGGGAAGCGAATCTCCTATGGCTACACCTTC
CDR3: CASTPEGKRISYGYTF

V: TRBV29-1
size: many
D: TRBD1
J: TRBJ1-2
DNA: TGCAGCGTTGGTGGACAGGGAGTAGGTGGCTACACCTTC
CDR3: CSVGGQGVGGYTF

V: TRBV30
size: few
D: TRBD1
J: TRBJ1-2
DNA: TGTGCCTGCCAATCGACGACAGGGGATCATGGCTACACCTTC
CDR3: CACQSTTGDHGYTF

V: TRBV4-1
size: .
D: .
J: TRBJ2-7
DNA: TGCGCCAGCAGCCAGCCCCCCGTGGGACCAAGAGGCGAGCAGTACTTC
CDR3: CASSQPPVGPRGEQYF

V: TRBV12-3/TRBV12-4
size: many
D: TRBD2
J: TRBJ2-7
DNA: TGTGCCAGCAGTCCGGGACTAGCGGAGGGGTACGAGCAGTACTTC
CDR3: CASSPGLAEGYEQYF

V: TRBV11-1
size: .
D: TRBD2
J: TRBJ2-5
DNA: TGTGCCAGCAGCAAAACTAGCGGGAGGGCCGGAGGAGAGACCCAGTACTTC
CDR3: CASSKTSGRAGGETQYF

V: TRBV29-1
size: few
D: .
J: TRBJ1-5
DNA: TGCAGCGTTGTCGTTGAAAGATATAGCAATCAGCCCCAGCATTTT
CDR3: CSVVVERYSNQPQHF

V: TRBV5-1
size: many
D: .
J: TRBJ1-2
DNA: TGCGCCAGCAGCTTGGAAGGGGCCGCGGACTATGGCTACACCTTC
CDR3: CASSLEGAADYGYTF

V: TRBV30
size: once
D: TRBD2
J: TRBJ2-7
DNA: TGTGCCTGGAGTGCCGCAATGACTAGCGGGAGGGCCTACGAGCAGTACTTC
CDR3: CAWSAAMTSGRAYEQYF

V: TRBV14
size: .
D: TRBD1
J: TRBJ1-2
DNA: TGTGCCAGCAGCACGCGACAGGGGCACTATGGCTACACCTTC
CDR3: CASSTRQGHYGYTF

V: TRBV2
size: many
D: .
J: TRBJ2-2
DNA: TGTGCCAGCAGTGCAGGATTAGGCGGGGAGCTGTTTTTT
CDR3: CASSAGLGGELFF

V: TRBV30
size: many
D: .
J: TRBJ1-5
DNA: TGTGCCGTTTCTCAGGGAGGCGATCAGCCCCAGCATTTT
CDR3: CAVSQGGDQPQHF

V: TRBV6-2/TRBV6-3
size: once
D: TRBD1
J: TRBJ2-7
DNA: TGTGCCAGCAGGGGGGACAGGGCATCCTACGAGCAGTACTTC
CDR3: CASRGDRASYEQYF

V: TRBV6-1
size: many
D: .
J: TRBJ2-7
DNA: TGTGCCAGCAGAGCTTACGAGGGAACCGAGCAGTACTTC
CDR3: CASRAYEGTEQYF

V: TRBV20-1
size: many
D: TRBD2
J: TRBJ2-2
DNA: TGCAGTACCCCCGGGGTAGCGGGGAACACCGGGGAGCTGTTTTTT
CDR3: CSTPGVAGNTGELFF

V: TRBV3-1
size: .
D: .
J: TRBJ2-5
DNA: TGTGCCAGCAGCCATAGTGCAGACCTCGTGGAGACCCAGTACTTC
CDR3: CASSHSADLVETQYF

V: TRBV27
size: many
D: .
J: TRBJ1-5
DNA: TGTGCCAGCAGTTTAAGGTCTAGGGACACCATCGTATATAGCAATCAGCCCCAGCATTTT
CDR3: CASSLRSRDTIVYSNQPQHF

V: TRBV6-1
size: few
D: .
J: TRBJ1-5
DNA: TGTGCCAGCAGTGATCGACAGAATAGCAATCAGCCCCAGCATTTT
CDR3: CASSDRQNSNQPQHF

V: TRBV4-1
size: many
D: .
J: TRBJ2-2
DNA: TGCGCCAGCAGCCTCTTGAGGGGACTTCACACCGGGGAGCTGTTTTTT
CDR3: CASSLLRGLHTGELFF

V: TRBV20-1
size: many
D: .
J: TRBJ1-1
DNA: TGCAGTGCTGCTCCGGGGGGGGACATAGAGGCTTTCTTT
CDR3: CSAAPGGDIEAFF

V: TRBV4-1
size: .
D: .
J: TRBJ2-7
DNA: TGCGCCAGCAGCCAAGACCCCAGCGCTTACTCCTACGAGCAGTACTTC
CDR3: CASSQDPSAYSYEQYF

V: TRBV7-9
size: many
D: .
J: TRBJ2-7
DNA: TGTGCCAGCAGCTTAGGAGGGGACCACGAGCAGTACTTC
CDR3: CASSLGGDHEQYF

V: TRBV18
size: few
D: .
J: TRBJ1-1
DNA: TGTGCCAGCTCACCAGACAGGACGATGAACACTGAAGCTTTCTTT
CDR3: CASSPDRTMNTEAFF

V: TRBV10-3
size: many
D: .
J: TRBJ1-2
DNA: TGTGCCATCAGTGAACGACCGACCAACTATGGCTACACCTTC
CDR3: CAISERPTNYGYTF

V: TRBV6-1
size: .
D: TRBD1
J: TRBJ2-7
DNA: TGTGCCAGCACAAACGGACAGGGGACCTACGAGCAGTACTTC
CDR3: CASTNGQGTYEQYF

V: TRBV7-3
size: many
D: TRBD1
J: TRBJ1-1
DNA: TGTGCCAGCAGCTTACTCGGACAGGGCCGGATGAACACTGAAGCTTTCTTT
CDR3: CASSLLGQGRMNTEAFF

V: TRBV28
size: few
D: .
J: TRBJ2-2
DNA: TGTGCCAGCAGTTTCGGGGGGCCGACCGGGGAGCCGTTTTTT
CDR3: CASSFGGPTGEPFF

V: TRBV4-2
size: .
D: .
J: TRBJ1-2
DNA: TGTGCCAGCAGCCAAGATGGGTCCTTTAGCTATGGCTACACCTTC
CDR3: CASSQDGSFSYGYTF

V: TRBV29-1
size: many
D: .
J: TRBJ2-2
DNA: TGCAGCGTTGAAGACAACGGAGAGAACACCGGGGAGCTGTTTTTT
CDR3: CSVEDNGENTGELFF

V: TRBV27
size: many
D: .
J: TRBJ2-7
DNA: TGTGCCAGCAGCCCTCCCGTTTCCGGAAGGGCCTTAACACCCTACGAGCAGTACTTC
CDR3: CASSPPVSGRALTPYEQYF

V: TRBV6-2/TRBV6-3
size: many
D: .
J: TRBJ2-7
DNA: TGTGCCAGCAGTTTGGGGGACGTCCTGATCTACGAGCAGTACTTC
CDR3: CASSLGDVLIYEQYF

V: TRBV5-1
size: few
D: .
J: TRBJ2-6
DNA: TGCGCCAGCAGCTTGGAGGCGGCCCCTGGGGCCAACGTCCTGACTTTC
CDR3: CASSLEAAPGANVLTF